These 6 T cell receptor beta chains were sequenced from one sample in a study of response to subunit inactivated influenza vaccine. TCRdb re-derived calls from the RT-PCR reads in MiXCR, one entry per CDR3 protein. The top ten hold 2.8% of the sample, which has about 540,000 distinct CDR3 sequences, 20% to 25% seen once. These same data were also listed under a study on T cells expressing NK-cell markers. According to that study: A 5'RACE template switching approach incorporating UMIs was used to make TCR beta cDNA.

The sequenced sample was CD4+ T cells sorted from PBMCs, obtained roughly 12 days after vaccination. The receptors were sampled from a man aged 50 to 60 who received an inactivated influenza vaccine.

The chain recombines TRBV6-5 with TRBJ2-3, with D unresolved. This CDR3 spans 15 amino acids. Germline CDR1 is MNHEY and CDR2 is SVGAGI. V dropped 0 bases and J dropped 7 bases, with 14 bases sitting between them. The CDR3 spells CASSYSHSEINTQYF. CDR3 in DNA: TGTGCCAGCAGTTACTCGCACTCCGAAATCAATACGCAGTATTTT.

This sequence joins TRBV10-3 and TRBJ2-1, with 10 positions matching TRBD2. After removal of 10 bases from V and 6 bases from J, the junction contained 15 bases not matched to a gene. This CDR3 is built from 16 residues. CDR1 ENHRY and CDR2 SYGVKD come from the germline V gene. CDR3 region: CATTSGLAGVGNEQFF. Written as DNA, the CDR3 is TGTGCCACCACCTCGGGGCTAGCGGGGGTTGGCAATGAGCAGTTCTTC.

The CDR3 nucleotides are TGTGCCAGCAGCTCCCGAAGCGGGAGTGGCTACGAGCAGTACTTC. Translation gives CASSSRSGSGYEQYF. The V and J genes are TRBV7-6 and TRBJ2-7; TRBD2 matches at 8 bases. The CDR3 covers 15 residues. The germline gives CDR1 SGHVS, CDR2 FNYEAQ. Trimming took 4 bases from V and 3 from J; bases not matched to a gene: 8. The whole variable domain, remainder taken from reference TRBV7-6 and TRBJ2-7, is GAGVSQSPRYKVTKRGQDVALRCDPISGHVSLYWYRQALGQGPEFLTYFNYEAQQDKSGLPNDRFSAERPEGSISTLTIQRTEQRDSAMYRCASSSRSGSGYEQYFGPGTRLTVT.

The chain recombines TRBV7-9 with TRBJ2-4; 10 bases are a match to TRBD2. Germline CDR1 reads SEHNR; CDR2 reads FQNEAQ (reference sequence). The CDR3 has 15 residues. After removal of 2 bases from V and 7 bases from J, the junction contained 5 bases not matched to a gene. The chain's CDR3 is CASSLSGLATNIQYF. The CDR3 nucleotides are TGTGCCAGCAGCTTATCGGGACTAGCGACCAACATTCAGTACTTC.

The chain employs TRBV6-5 and TRBJ1-1; no clear D gene. There are 14 residues in the CDR3. CDR1 MNHEY and CDR2 SVGAGI come from the germline V gene. Trimming removed 4 bases from V and 0 bases from J, with 9 bases in between. CDR3 in amino acids: CASSLRAVNTEAFF. In DNA, the CDR3 is TGTGCCAGCAGTTTGAGGGCCGTGAACACTGAAGCTTTCTTT.

V gene TRBV10-3 combines with J gene TRBJ2-1, with D possibly matching TRBD1 (5 bases). Trimming pared 4 bases from V and 0 bases from J, leaving 10 bases between. Germline CDR1 reads ENHRY; CDR2 reads SYGVKD. This CDR3 is built from 15 residues. The DNA of the CDR3 is TGTGCCATCAGTGGACAGCCAAGCTCCTACAATGAGCAGTTCTTC. Translated, it gives CAISGQPSSYNEQFF.